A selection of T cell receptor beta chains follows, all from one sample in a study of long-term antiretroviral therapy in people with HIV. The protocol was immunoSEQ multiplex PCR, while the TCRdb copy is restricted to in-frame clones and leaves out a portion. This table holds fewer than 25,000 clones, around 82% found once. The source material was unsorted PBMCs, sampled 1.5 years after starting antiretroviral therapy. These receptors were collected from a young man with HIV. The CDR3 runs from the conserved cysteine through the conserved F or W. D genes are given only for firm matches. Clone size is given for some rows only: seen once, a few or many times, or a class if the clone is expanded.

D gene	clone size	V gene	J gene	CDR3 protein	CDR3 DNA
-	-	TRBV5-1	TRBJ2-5	CASRPSGGYQETQYF	TGCGCCAGCAGGCCGAGTGGGGGGTACCAAGAGACCCAGTACTTC
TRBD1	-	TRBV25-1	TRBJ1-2	CASRPTGGWDGYTF	TGTGCCAGCAGACCAACAGGGGGCTGGGATGGCTACACCTTC
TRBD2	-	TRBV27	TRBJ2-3	CASSSYPGLSTDTQYF	TGTGCCAGCAGTTCTTACCCGGGACTATCCACAGATACGCAGTATTTT
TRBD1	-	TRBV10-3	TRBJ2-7	CAISGGEVEDRESYEQYF	TGTGCCATCAGTGGGGGGGAGGTGGAGGACAGGGAATCCTACGAGCAGTACTTC
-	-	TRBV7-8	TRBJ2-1	CASKTVAYNEQFF	TGTGCCAGCAAAACGGTGGCCTACAATGAGCAGTTCTTC
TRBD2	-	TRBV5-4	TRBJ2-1	CASSLESGGANEQFF	TGTGCCAGCAGCTTGGAAAGCGGGGGGGCGAATGAGCAGTTCTTC
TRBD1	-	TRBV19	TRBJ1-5	CASSITFGTGAQPQHF	TGTGCCAGTAGTATTACTTTTGGGACAGGGGCTCAGCCCCAGCATTTT
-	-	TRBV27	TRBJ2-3	CASSLSGDTQYF	TGTGCCAGCAGTTTATCGGGGGATACGCAGTATTTT
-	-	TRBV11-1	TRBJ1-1	CASSFKQGTEAFF	TGTGCCAGCAGCTTCAAGCAGGGCACTGAAGCTTTCTTT
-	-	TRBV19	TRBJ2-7	CASSSQVNYEQYF	TGTGCCAGTAGTTCGCAGGTGAACTACGAGCAGTACTTC
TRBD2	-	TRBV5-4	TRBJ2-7	CASSFLGGGTYEQYF	TGTGCCAGCAGCTTCTTGGGGGGGGGAACCTACGAGCAGTACTTC
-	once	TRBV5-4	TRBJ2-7	CASSNSGSFHEQYF	TGTGCCAGCAGCAATAGCGGTAGCTTCCACGAGCAGTACTTC
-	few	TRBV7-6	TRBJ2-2	CASSQDYTGELFF	TGTGCCAGCAGTCAAGACTACACCGGGGAGCTGTTTTTT
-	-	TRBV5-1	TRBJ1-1	CASSLVGADTEAFF	TGCGCCAGCAGCTTGGTCGGGGCGGACACTGAAGCTTTCTTT
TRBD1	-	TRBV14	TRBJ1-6	CASSRQGANNSPLHF	TGTGCCAGCAGCCGACAGGGGGCGAATAATTCACCCCTCCACTTT
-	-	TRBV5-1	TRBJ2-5	CASSSQTQGGGETQYF	TGCGCCAGCAGCAGCCAAACTCAGGGAGGAGGAGAGACCCAGTACTTC
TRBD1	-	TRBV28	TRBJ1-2	CASSSRGGYGYTF	TGTGCCAGCAGTAGCAGGGGGGGGTATGGCTACACCTTC
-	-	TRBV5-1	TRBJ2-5	CASADLMNSYGAQYF	TGCGCCAGCGCTGACCTCATGAATTCATATGGGGCCCAGTACTTC
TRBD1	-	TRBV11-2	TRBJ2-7	CASSLTGDEQYF	TGTGCCAGCAGCTTGACAGGGGACGAGCAGTACTTC
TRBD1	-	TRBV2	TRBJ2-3	CAGNGDRGPDTQYF	TGTGCCGGAAATGGGGACAGGGGCCCAGATACGCAGTATTTT
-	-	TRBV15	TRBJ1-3	CATSRDGNGEDTIYF	TGTGCCACCAGCAGAGACGGAAACGGGGAGGACACCATATATTTT
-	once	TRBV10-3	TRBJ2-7	CAISESDFPYEQYF	TGTGCCATCAGTGAGTCGGACTTCCCCTACGAGCAGTACTTC
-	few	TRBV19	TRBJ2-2	CASTQDYTGELFF	TGTGCCAGTACACAGGATTACACCGGGGAGCTGTTTTTT
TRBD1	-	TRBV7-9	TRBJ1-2	CASSKTGYGYTF	TGTGCCAGCAGCAAGACAGGGTATGGCTACACCTTC
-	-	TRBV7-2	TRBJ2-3	CASRAGFTDTQYF	TGTGCCAGCAGGGCGGGGTTCACAGATACGCAGTATTTT
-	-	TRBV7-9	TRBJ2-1	CASSPQHNEQFF	TGTGCCAGCAGCCCTCAGCACAATGAGCAGTTCTTC
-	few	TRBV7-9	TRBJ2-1	CASSSRGDKQFF	TGTGCCAGCAGCTCCCGAGGGGATAAGCAGTTCTTC
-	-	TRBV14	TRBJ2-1	CASSNPTDGARSYNEQFF	TGTGCCAGCAGCAACCCTACGGACGGGGCCCGCTCCTACAATGAGCAGTTCTTC
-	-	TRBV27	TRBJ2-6	CASSLSSGANVLTF	TGTGCCAGCAGCCTATCTAGTGGGGCCAACGTCCTGACTTTC
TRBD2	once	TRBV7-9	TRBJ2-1	CASSLRTSAGNEQFF	TGTGCCAGCAGCCTTCGGACTAGCGCAGGGAATGAGCAGTTCTTC
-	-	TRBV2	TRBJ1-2	CASKKGGANYGYTF	TGTGCCAGCAAGAAAGGGGGGGCGAACTATGGCTACACCTTC
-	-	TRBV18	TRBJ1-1	CASSSKGPSRGTEAFF	TGTGCCAGCTCATCCAAAGGGCCCTCCAGAGGGACTGAAGCTTTCTTT
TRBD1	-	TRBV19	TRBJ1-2	CASSIKDRGHGYTF	TGTGCCAGTAGTATTAAGGACAGGGGCCATGGCTACACCTTC
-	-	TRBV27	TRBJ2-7	CASSLSGGANYEQYF	TGTGCCAGCAGTTTATCGGGGGGGGCAAACTACGAGCAGTACTTC
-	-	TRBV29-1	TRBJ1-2	CSVEIQGFDYGYTF	TGCAGCGTTGAAATCCAAGGGTTTGACTATGGCTACACCTTC
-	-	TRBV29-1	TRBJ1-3	CSVRTDKNTIYF	TGCAGCGTTCGGACAGATAAAAACACCATATATTTT
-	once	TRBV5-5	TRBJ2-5	CASSSRRLGQQETQYF	TGTGCCAGCAGCTCCCGTCGCTTAGGTCAGCAAGAGACCCAGTACTTC
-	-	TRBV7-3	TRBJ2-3	CASIPPRDTQYF	TGTGCCAGCATCCCGCCCCGAGATACGCAGTATTTT
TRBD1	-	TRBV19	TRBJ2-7	CASSIGTGSYEQYF	TGTGCCAGTAGTATCGGGACAGGGTCGTACGAGCAGTACTTC
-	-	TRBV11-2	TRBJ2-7	CASIPTEAVGEQYF	TGTGCCAGCATCCCAACGGAGGCGGTGGGGGAGCAGTACTTC
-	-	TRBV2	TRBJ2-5	CASSSPGQQETQYF	TGTGCCAGCAGTTCTCCGGGACAACAAGAGACCCAGTACTTC
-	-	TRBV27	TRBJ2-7	CASTPVGFPYEQYF	TGTGCCAGTACCCCCGTTGGGTTCCCCTACGAGCAGTACTTC
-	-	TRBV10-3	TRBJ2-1	CAISESQSLKFF	TGTGCCATCAGTGAGTCGCAGAGCCTGAAGTTCTTC
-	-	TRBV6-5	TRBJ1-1	CASSYAAGPTEAFF	TGTGCCAGCAGTTACGCGGCGGGCCCCACTGAAGCTTTCTTT
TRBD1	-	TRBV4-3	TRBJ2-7	CASSPRQGEGEQYF	TGCGCCAGCAGCCCACGACAGGGTGAAGGCGAGCAGTACTTC
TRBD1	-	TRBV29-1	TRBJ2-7	CSGGQGRAHEQYF	TGCAGCGGGGGACAGGGGCGAGCCCACGAGCAGTACTTC